This T cell receptor (beta chain) was captured in a study of early T cells in non-severe SARS-CoV-2 infection. V was clipped by 5 bases and J by 2 bases; unmatched bases: 6. The CDR3 covers 14 residues. Germline V lookup: CDR1 SGHVS, CDR2 FQNEAQ. TCRdb reanalysed the 5' RACE reads using MiXCR and keeps one entry per CDR3 protein. This sample carries 80,000 to 100,000 distinct CDR3 sequences, more than 9% of them seen once, and the ten largest clones take more than 6.5%. The chain has TRBV7-8 and TRBJ2-7; 7 positions match TRBD1. This sequence originates from an adult who was a healthcare worker with PCR-confirmed SARS-CoV-2 infection or an uninfected control (not recorded which). Sequencing used whole blood. CDR3 loop: CASSSTGQTYEQYF. The CDR3 DNA reads as TGTGCCAGCAGCAGCACGGGACAGACCTACGAGCAGTACTTC.